This TCR beta chain was observed in a study of blood T cells in healthy people across ages. The CDR3 sequence is 15 residues long. Germline assignment: CDR1 MNHNY and CDR2 SVGAGI (reference sequence). V lost 6 bases, J lost 9 bases, and 14 bases stayed unmatched. Sample-barcoded 5' priming and a J-beta primer mix drove a second PCR of 7 to 11 cycles. TCRdb used MiXCR to reprocess the 5' RACE reads, holding one entry per CDR3 protein. Of hundreds of thousands of distinct CDR3 sequences listed, about 48% were seen once; the top ten hold about an eighth. Sequenced: blood. The clonotype originates from a young man in good health. The chain employs TRBV6-6 and TRBJ2-1; TRBD1 matches at 7 bases. This CDR3 is CASSRDRVTVGEQFF. Written as DNA, the CDR3 is TGTGCCAGCAGCCGTGACAGGGTTACGGTTGGTGAGCAGTTCTTC.